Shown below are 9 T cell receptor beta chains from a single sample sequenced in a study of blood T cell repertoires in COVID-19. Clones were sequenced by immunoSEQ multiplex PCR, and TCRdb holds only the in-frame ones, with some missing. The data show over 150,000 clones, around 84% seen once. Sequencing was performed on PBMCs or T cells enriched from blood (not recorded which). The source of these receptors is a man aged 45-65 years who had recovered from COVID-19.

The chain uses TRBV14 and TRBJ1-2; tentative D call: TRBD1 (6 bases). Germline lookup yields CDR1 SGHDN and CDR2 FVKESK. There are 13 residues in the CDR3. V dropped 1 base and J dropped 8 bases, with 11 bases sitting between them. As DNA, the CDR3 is TGTGCCAGCAGCCAAGGCAGGGGTGACGGCTACACCTTC. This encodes CASSQGRGDGYTF.

CDR3 in DNA: TGTGCCAGCAGCGTAGGGGGGACAGGGCTGAACACTGAAGCTTTCTTT. Translating it yields CASSVGGTGLNTEAFF. The genes are TRBV9 and TRBJ1-1, with 9 bases matching TRBD1. Trimming cost V 0 bases and J 0 bases; bases outside gene matches: 3. The V gene's germline CDR1 is SGDLS and CDR2 YYNGEE. CDR3 length: 16 residues.

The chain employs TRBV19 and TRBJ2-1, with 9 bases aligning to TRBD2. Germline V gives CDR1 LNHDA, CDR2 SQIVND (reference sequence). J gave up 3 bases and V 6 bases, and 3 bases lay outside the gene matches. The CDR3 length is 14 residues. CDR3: CASRSGGIYNEQFF. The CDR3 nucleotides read TGTGCCAGTAGAAGCGGGGGGATCTACAATGAGCAGTTCTTC.

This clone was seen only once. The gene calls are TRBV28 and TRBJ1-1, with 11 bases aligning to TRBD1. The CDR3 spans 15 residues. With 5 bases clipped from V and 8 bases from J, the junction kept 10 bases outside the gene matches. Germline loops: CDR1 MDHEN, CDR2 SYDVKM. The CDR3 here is CASSSTGTGGPEAFF. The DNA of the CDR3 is TGTGCCAGCAGTAGCACCGGGACAGGGGGACCAGAAGCTTTCTTT.

The CDR3 sequence: CASSAPTSYEQYF. CDR3 bases: TGTGCCAGCAGCGCACCGACATCCTACGAGCAGTACTTC. This chain connects TRBV7-2 to TRBJ2-7, with no clear D. The CDR3 length is 13 residues. Trimming left V 5 bases short and J 1 base short, with 9 bases between. Germline V gene sequence: CDR1 SGHTA, CDR2 FQGNSA.

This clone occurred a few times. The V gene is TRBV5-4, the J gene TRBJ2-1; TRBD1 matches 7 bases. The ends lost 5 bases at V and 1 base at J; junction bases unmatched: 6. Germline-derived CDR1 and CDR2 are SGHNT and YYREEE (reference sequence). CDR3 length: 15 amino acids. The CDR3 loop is CASRATGVSYNEQFF. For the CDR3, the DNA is TGTGCCAGCAGGGCAACAGGGGTGTCCTACAATGAGCAGTTCTTC.

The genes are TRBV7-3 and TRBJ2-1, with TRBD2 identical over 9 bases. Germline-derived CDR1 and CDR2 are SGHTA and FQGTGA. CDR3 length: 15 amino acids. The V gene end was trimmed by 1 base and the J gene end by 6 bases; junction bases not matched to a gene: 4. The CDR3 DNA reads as TGTGCCAGCAGCTTAATGGGGACTAGCCGCAATGAGCAGTTCTTC. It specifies CASSLMGTSRNEQFF.

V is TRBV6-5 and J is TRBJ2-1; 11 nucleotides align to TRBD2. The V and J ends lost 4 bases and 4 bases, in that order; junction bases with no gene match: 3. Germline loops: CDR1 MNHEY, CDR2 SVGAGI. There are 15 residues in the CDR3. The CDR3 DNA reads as TGTGCCAGCAGTTCCTCTAGCGGGGGGTACAATGAGCAGTTCTTC. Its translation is CASSSSSGGYNEQFF.

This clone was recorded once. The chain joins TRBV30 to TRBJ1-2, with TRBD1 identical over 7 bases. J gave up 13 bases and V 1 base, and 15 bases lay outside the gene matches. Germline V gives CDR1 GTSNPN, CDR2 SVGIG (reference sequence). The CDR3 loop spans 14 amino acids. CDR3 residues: CAWSAQIWNRGGTF. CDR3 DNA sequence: TGTGCCTGGAGTGCCCAAATCTGGAACAGGGGAGGCACCTTC.